This is a list of T cell receptor beta chains from one sample in a study of T-cell reconstitution after alpha-beta-depleted transplantation in children. Each CDR3 protein gets one entry after TCRdb re-called the PCR reads with MiXCR. The repertoire holds about 980,000 distinct CDR3 sequences, with under 30% as singletons. The sequencing here drew on PBMCs, mostly from graft donor cells, taken 360 days after TCRalphabeta/CD19-depleted stem cell transplant. The receptors shown here come from a boy younger than two who had a stem cell transplant for SCID, so the T cells may come from the graft donor. The CDR3 runs from the conserved cysteine through the conserved F or W. The D gene is left open where the match is weak. Clone size is not always given. Where it is, it says once, few, many or a class for expanded clones.

cdr3_length: 13; clone_size: .; j_call: TRBJ1-5; v_call: TRBV3-1; d_call: .; cdr3_aa: CASSQGMSQPQHF; cdr3_nt: TGTGCCAGCAGCCAGGGTATGAGCCAGCCCCAGCATTTT
cdr3_length: 18; clone_size: .; j_call: TRBJ2-3; v_call: TRBV2; d_call: TRBD2; cdr3_aa: CASSDVGLGILGTDTQYF; cdr3_nt: TGTGCCAGCAGTGACGTTGGACTAGGTATTCTCGGGACAGATACGCAGTATTTT
cdr3_length: 16; clone_size: few; j_call: TRBJ1-5; v_call: TRBV18; d_call: TRBD1; cdr3_aa: CASSSAGTGVLQPQHF; cdr3_nt: TGTGCCAGCTCATCCGCCGGGACAGGGGTACTTCAGCCCCAGCATTTT
cdr3_length: 13; clone_size: few; j_call: TRBJ2-5; v_call: TRBV10-3; d_call: .; cdr3_aa: CAISEGGRETQYF; cdr3_nt: TGTGCCATCAGTGAGGGGGGTCGGGAGACCCAGTACTTC
cdr3_length: 13; clone_size: few; j_call: TRBJ1-6; v_call: TRBV18; d_call: .; cdr3_aa: CASSPNGNSPLHF; cdr3_nt: TGTGCCAGCTCCCCCAACGGAAATTCACCCCTCCACTTT
cdr3_length: 13; clone_size: .; j_call: TRBJ1-1; v_call: TRBV15; d_call: .; cdr3_aa: CATSQDVNTEAFF; cdr3_nt: TGTGCCACCAGCCAGGACGTGAACACTGAAGCTTTCTTT
cdr3_length: 13; clone_size: many; j_call: TRBJ2-5; v_call: TRBV7-9; d_call: .; cdr3_aa: CASSLGFPVAQYF; cdr3_nt: TGTGCCAGCAGCTTAGGTTTCCCAGTGGCCCAGTACTTC
cdr3_length: 15; clone_size: .; j_call: TRBJ2-1; v_call: TRBV20-1; d_call: TRBD2; cdr3_aa: CCASSGGLFLDEQFF; cdr3_nt: TGCTGTGCTAGTAGCGGGGGCCTCTTTCTGGATGAGCAGTTCTTC
cdr3_length: 13; clone_size: few; j_call: TRBJ2-3; v_call: TRBV24-1; d_call: TRBD1; cdr3_aa: CATSEPGQGTQYF; cdr3_nt: TGTGCCACCAGTGAACCGGGACAGGGGACGCAGTATTTT
cdr3_length: 16; clone_size: few; j_call: TRBJ2-5; v_call: TRBV18; d_call: .; cdr3_aa: CASSPRPFVQAETQYF; cdr3_nt: TGTGCCAGCTCACCGCGGCCATTCGTCCAGGCGGAGACCCAGTACTTC
cdr3_length: 12; clone_size: few; j_call: TRBJ2-7; v_call: TRBV29-1; d_call: .; cdr3_aa: CSVEDDRYEQYF; cdr3_nt: TGCAGCGTTGAGGACGACAGATACGAGCAGTACTTC
cdr3_length: 15; clone_size: few; j_call: TRBJ2-1; v_call: TRBV12-3/TRBV12-4; d_call: .; cdr3_aa: CASSWLATAYNEQFF; cdr3_nt: TGTGCCAGCAGCTGGCTCGCGACAGCCTACAATGAGCAGTTCTTC
cdr3_length: 16; clone_size: .; j_call: TRBJ1-6; v_call: TRBV12-3/TRBV12-4; d_call: .; cdr3_aa: CASSFLPGPNNSPLHF; cdr3_nt: TGTGCCAGCAGTTTCCTTCCCGGGCCGAATAATTCACCCCTCCACTTT
cdr3_length: 14; clone_size: .; j_call: TRBJ2-2; v_call: TRBV28; d_call: .; cdr3_aa: CASSQGKEGGELFF; cdr3_nt: TGTGCCAGCAGCCAAGGGAAGGAGGGCGGGGAGCTGTTTTTT